This T cell receptor beta chain was observed in a study of a mutant IDH1 vaccine in newly diagnosed glioma. Whole-study context: Receipt of radiotherapy, temozolomide, or both preceded the study, and most received both.

Noted time point: baseline, week 1 (first vaccination visit). Treatment: pre-vaccination baseline after standard-of-care therapy. Donors had new IDH1-mutant astrocytomas of WHO grade 3 or 4 (ATRX-lost). The table came from immunoSEQ multiplex PCR; TCRdb's copy has only in-frame clones and leaves some out. The table includes around 50,000 clones, about nine tenths detected once. The sample consisted of PBMCs, taken from a glioma patient treated with radiotherapy, temozolomide or both. The TCR was taken from a man aged 40-49 years with glioma.

The CDR3 DNA follows: TGTGCCAGCAGCTTCTCAGGGGGAAATCAGCCCCAGCATTTT. Amino acids: CASSFSGGNQPQHF. V is TRBV11-2 and J is TRBJ1-5, with 7 bases identical to TRBD1. Germline values: CDR1 SGHAT, CDR2 FQNNGV. The CDR3 extends over 14 amino acids. The ends lost 3 bases at V and 4 bases at J; junction bases unmatched: 3.